Presented here are 30 T cell receptor beta chains from one specimen sequenced in a study of shared clonotypes between healthy human individuals. Assay: immunoSEQ multiplex PCR; the TCRdb copy retains only in-frame clones and omits some. The sample includes about 2 million clones, 95% of them seen just once. Sequences were obtained from naive CD4+ T cells sorted from blood. This sample's subset: CD45RA+ positively selected. The source is a man between 18 and 35 years old in good health.

The chain uses TRBV2 and TRBJ2-2, with D possibly matching TRBD2 (6 bases). Trimming shortened V by 1 base and J by 4 bases, and 16 bases separated the two germline ends. CDR1 is SNHLY, CDR2 FYNNEI, per germline. The CDR3 length is 17 residues. The CDR3 sequence is CASSEEGGGTPTGELFF. In DNA, the CDR3 is TGTGCCAGCAGTGAAGAGGGTGGGGGGACCCCCACCGGGGAGCTGTTTTTT.

The chain uses TRBV10-3 and TRBJ2-5; D may be TRBD1 (5 bases). In germline, CDR1 is ENHRY, CDR2 SYGVKD. Trimming took 10 bases from V and 0 from J, leaving 12 bases between them. CDR3 size: 13 residues. CDR3 bases: TGTGCCAGCCGTCCAGGGTACCAAGAGACCCAGTACTTC. This translates into CASRPGYQETQYF.

This chain uses TRBV7-9 with TRBJ2-7, with D hard to call. From germline, CDR1 is SEHNR and CDR2 FQNEAQ (reference sequence). V dropped 5 bases and J dropped 2 bases, with 13 bases sitting between them. The length of the CDR3 is 14 residues. For the CDR3, the DNA is TGTGCCAGCAGCCCTCAGATGTCAACCTACGAGCAGTACTTC. This translates into CASSPQMSTYEQYF.

The chain carries TRBV5-1 and TRBJ1-4; the D gene is possibly TRBD1 (5 bases). V was shortened by 0 bases and J by 0 bases, with 9 bases between the two germline ends. Germline loops: CDR1 SGHRS, CDR2 YFSETQ. The CDR3 extends over 16 amino acids. CDR3 DNA: TGCGCCAGCAGCTTGGGACAGTTATCAACTAATGAAAAACTGTTTTTT. Translated: CASSLGQLSTNEKLFF. Based on the CDR3 plus reference TRBV5-1 and TRBJ1-4, the full variable domain is KAGVTQTPRYLIKTRGQQVTLSCSPISGHRSVSWYQQTPGQGLQFLFEYFSETQRNKGNFPGRFSGRQFSNSRSEMNVSTLELGDSALYLCASSLGQLSTNEKLFFGSGTQLSVL.

V and J are TRBV10-3 and TRBJ2-7; 14 bases are a match to TRBD2. The CDR3 covers 15 residues. Per germline, CDR1 ENHRY and CDR2 SYGVKD. V lost 4 bases, J lost 4 bases, and 3 bases stayed unmatched. This chain's CDR3 is CAISGLAGGPYEQYF. The DNA for the CDR3 is TGTGCCATCAGTGGACTAGCGGGAGGGCCTTACGAGCAGTACTTC.

The gene calls are TRBV6-5 and TRBJ2-7, with 7 bases identical to TRBD1. CDR3 length equals 15 residues. With 4 bases clipped from V and 4 bases from J, the junction kept 10 bases outside the gene matches. CDR1 and CDR2 (germline): MNHEY, SVGAGI. Here the CDR3 reads CASSSTGTASYEQYF. As DNA, the CDR3 is TGTGCCAGCAGTTCTACTGGGACAGCAAGTTACGAGCAGTACTTC.

The CDR3 loop is CASSYGRMGTEAFF. DNA for the CDR3: TGTGCCAGCAGTTACGGGAGGATGGGCACTGAAGCTTTCTTT. This chain uses TRBV6-5 with TRBJ1-1; D unresolved. Germline V CDR1 and CDR2: MNHEY, SVGAGI. V lost 2 bases and J lost 4, with 11 bases in between. This CDR3 comprises 14 residues.

The chain recombines TRBV9 with TRBJ2-1; D call uncertain. Between the trimmed V and J ends, which lost 3 bases and 6 bases, there was a span of 10 bases. The CDR3 is made up of 13 amino acids. CDR1 SGDLS and CDR2 YYNGEE come from the germline V gene. CDR3 nucleotide sequence: TGTGCCAGCAGCGACGACATCTTCAATGAGCAGTTCTTC. It specifies CASSDDIFNEQFF.

This clone was seen at least ten times. V is TRBV7-9 and J is TRBJ2-7; TRBD2 aligns across 7 bases. J lost 3 bases, V lost 5 bases, and 16 bases had no gene match. The CDR3 covers 17 residues. The germline gives CDR1 SEHNR, CDR2 FQNEAQ (reference sequence). Here the CDR3 reads CASSRAGLGDYFYEQYF. The CDR3 DNA is TGTGCCAGCAGCAGAGCGGGGTTAGGGGACTACTTCTACGAGCAGTACTTC.

The chain employs TRBV5-1 and TRBJ2-1; 11 bases are a match to TRBD1. This CDR3 has 15 amino acids. Germline V gene lookup returns CDR1 SGHRS and CDR2 YFSETQ. V was clipped by 2 bases and J by 8 bases; unmatched bases: 6. This CDR3 reads CASSFRTGGWDEQFF. The CDR3 region has the DNA TGCGCCAGCAGCTTCAGGACAGGGGGCTGGGATGAGCAGTTCTTC.

The rearrangement links TRBV10-3 to TRBJ2-1; TRBD1 might be the D (6 bases). Germline V gene sequence: CDR1 ENHRY, CDR2 SYGVKD. The CDR3 sequence is 12 residues long. Trimming left V 10 bases short and J 2 bases short, with 9 bases between. CDR3 DNA: TGTGCCACCAGGGACACCTACAATGAGCAGTTCTTC. Translating it yields CATRDTYNEQFF.

The chain recombines TRBV5-1 with TRBJ2-3; TRBD2 matches 8 bases. The CDR3 runs 15 residues. Germline V lookup: CDR1 SGHRS, CDR2 YFSETQ. V trimming: 4 bases; J trimming: 1 base; junction bases outside the gene matches: 5. Written as DNA, the CDR3 is TGCGCCAGCAGCGAGACACTAGCGGGCACAGATACGCAGTATTTT. This gives the protein CASSETLAGTDTQYF.

The chain is built from TRBV27 and TRBJ2-3; 10 nucleotides match TRBD2. J gave up 5 bases and V 2 bases, and 4 bases lay outside the gene matches. Germline CDR1 reads MNHEY; CDR2 reads SMNVEV (reference sequence). CDR3 length equals 15 residues. The CDR3: CASSLLAGVGDTQYF. Written as DNA, the CDR3 is TGTGCCAGCAGTTTACTAGCGGGAGTGGGAGATACGCAGTATTTT.

The rearrangement uses TRBV10-3 and TRBJ2-5; 9 bases align to TRBD2. Germline V gene lookup returns CDR1 ENHRY and CDR2 SYGVKD. Trimming cost V 10 bases and J 2 bases; bases outside gene matches: 2. The CDR3 runs to 12 residues. The CDR3 DNA sequence: TGTGCCACTGCGGGGGGGCAAGAGACCCAGTACTTC. As protein: CATAGGQETQYF.

The CDR3 DNA reads as TGTGCCACCACCGATCTAGTCCCAAAAAACATTCAGTACTTC. Residues: CATTDLVPKNIQYF. The V call is TRBV15, the J call TRBJ2-4; no firm D call. This CDR3 has 14 residues. The ends were cut back, 7 bases at V and 4 bases at J, with 14 bases in the middle. Germline CDR1 LNHNV, CDR2 YYDKDF (reference sequence). The full variable domain, with the rest looked up from reference TRBV15 and TRBJ2-4, is DAMVIQNPRYQVTQFGKPVTLSCSQTLNHNVMYWYQQKSSQAPKLLFHYYDKDFNNEADTPDNFQSRRPNTSFCFLDIRSPGLGDTAMYLCATTDLVPKNIQYFGAGTRLSVL.

With regard to this clone: Different DNA sequences within this sample yield the same CDR3. The rearrangement uses TRBV7-2 and TRBJ2-5; D gene ambiguous. Germline CDR1 reads SGHTA; CDR2 reads FQGNSA. Trimming took 1 base from V and 5 from J, leaving 8 bases between them. CDR3 size: 13 residues. The DNA for the CDR3 is TGTGCCAGCAGCTTAGGGGTTGGGGAGACCCAGTACTTC. This translates into CASSLGVGETQYF. The full variable domain, rest sourced from reference TRBV7-2 and TRBJ2-5, is GAGVSQSPSNKVTEKGKDVELRCDPISGHTALYWYRQSLGQGLEFLIYFQGNSAPDKSGLPSDRFSAERTGGSVSTLTIQRTQQEDSAVYLCASSLGVGETQYFGPGTRLLVL.

The chain uses TRBV10-3 and TRBJ2-7, with D perhaps TRBD1 (5 bases). The CDR3 is 14 amino acids. Germline V lookup: CDR1 ENHRY, CDR2 SYGVKD. V was shortened by 4 bases and J by 2 bases, with 12 bases between the two germline ends. CDR3 sequence reads: CAISAGAATYEQYF. The CDR3 DNA follows: TGTGCCATCAGTGCTGGGGCGGCGACCTACGAGCAGTACTTC.

The chain is built from TRBV7-8 and TRBJ1-5; D might be TRBD1 (5 bases). CDR1 and CDR2 (germline): SGHVS, FQNEAQ. The V end lost 9 bases, the J end lost 1 base, and 13 bases lay between the germline ends. The CDR3 totals 14 residues. The CDR3 bases are TGTGCCAGACCCCTTTGGGGGAGCAATCAGCCCCAGCATTTT. Its protein product is CARPLWGSNQPQHF.

The chain has TRBV28 and TRBJ1-4; TRBD1 agrees at 7 bases. The CDR3 runs to 14 residues. Germline V gene lookup returns CDR1 MDHEN and CDR2 SYDVKM. J gave up 8 bases and V 6 bases, and 9 bases lay outside the gene matches. The CDR3 is CASSRITGEEKLFF. As DNA, the CDR3 is TGTGCCAGCAGCCGAATAACAGGGGAGGAAAAACTGTTTTTT.

The chain uses TRBV21-1 and TRBJ1-3. TRBV21-1 is deemed a pseudogene. The CDR3 length is 16 residues. CDR3 sequence reads: CASSSGWRTSRNTIYF. The DNA of the CDR3 is TGTGCCAGCAGTTCCGGGTGGAGGACCTCTCGAAACACCATATATTTT.

The chain carries TRBV6-1 and TRBJ1-6, with a possible D match to TRBD1 (5 bases). CDR3 length equals 15 residues. Germline CDR1 reads MNHNS; CDR2 reads SASEGT. V lost 8 bases and J 5 bases, leaving 16 bases between the germline ends. The CDR3 here is CASWLGQGNNSPLHF. The CDR3 DNA is TGTGCCAGCTGGCTGGGGCAGGGTAATAATTCACCCCTCCACTTT.

This sequence joins TRBV19 and TRBJ2-1; D is possibly TRBD2 (5 bases). The CDR3 loop spans 13 amino acids. Germline V gives CDR1 LNHDA, CDR2 SQIVND (reference sequence). The germline V and J ends were trimmed by 5 bases and 6 bases, with 11 bases remaining between them. CDR3 protein: CASSPNGLNEQFF. The CDR3 DNA sequence: TGTGCCAGTAGTCCAAACGGACTCAATGAGCAGTTCTTC. The variable domain in full, with the rest retrieved from reference TRBV19 and TRBJ2-1, is DGGITQSPKYLFRKEGQNVTLSCEQNLNHDAMYWYRQDPGQGLRLIYYSQIVNDFQKGDIAEGYSVSREKKESFPLTVTSAQKNPTAFYLCASSPNGLNEQFFGPGTRLTVL.

Remarks on this clone: Other DNA sequences from this sample encode an identical CDR3 as well. V usage is TRBV9 and J usage is TRBJ1-1; no reliable D call. Between the trimmed V and J ends, which lost 0 bases and 0 bases, there was a span of 6 bases. Germline V gives CDR1 SGDLS, CDR2 YYNGEE. This CDR3 has 14 residues. The CDR3 region is CASSVDTVNTEAFF. The CDR3 DNA reads as TGTGCCAGCAGCGTAGATACGGTGAACACTGAAGCTTTCTTT.

The gene calls are TRBV6-5 and TRBJ2-3; D possibly corresponds to TRBD2 (6 bases). Trimming removed 6 bases from V and 3 bases from J, with 13 bases in between. This CDR3 region has 14 residues. Germline assignment: CDR1 MNHEY and CDR2 SVGAGI. DNA of the CDR3: TGTGCCAGCAGGTACCTAGCGAGTACAGATACGCAGTATTTT. Protein product: CASRYLASTDTQYF.

This chain connects TRBV6-6 to TRBJ1-2; D gene unclear. CDR3 size: 13 residues. V was shortened by 6 bases and J by 3 bases, with 11 bases between the two germline ends. Germline V gene lookup returns CDR1 MNHNY and CDR2 SVGAGI (reference sequence). The CDR3 here is CASSETQYYGYTF. The CDR3 DNA is TGTGCCAGCAGCGAAACCCAGTACTATGGCTACACCTTC.

This chain connects TRBV28 to TRBJ2-2; 9 nucleotides agree with TRBD1. Germline lookup yields CDR1 MDHEN and CDR2 SYDVKM. CDR3 length: 15 residues. V lost 3 bases and J lost 4; bases outside the gene matches: 3. CDR3 DNA: TGTGCCAGCAGTTTTAACAGGGGGCTCACCGGGGAGCTGTTTTTT. Translated: CASSFNRGLTGELFF.

This chain joins TRBV6-4 and TRBJ2-1; 12 bases map to TRBD2. This CDR3 has 17 residues. Germline V gives CDR1 MRHNA, CDR2 SNTAGT. V gave up 8 bases and J gave up 7 bases; unmatched junction bases: 15. CDR3 region: CASFRTSGGFVLNEQFF. In nucleotides, the CDR3 is TGTGCCAGCTTCCGCACTAGCGGGGGGTTCGTCCTAAATGAGCAGTTCTTC.

The CDR3 coding sequence is TGTGCCATCAGTGTTGGCTACTCCCCTAGCACAGATACGCAGTATTTT. Encoded protein: CAISVGYSPSTDTQYF. J is TRBJ2-3 and V is TRBV10-3; unclear D gene. In germline, CDR1 is ENHRY, CDR2 SYGVKD. The CDR3 has 16 residues. V lost 4 bases to trimming and J lost 0 bases, with 14 bases between them.

The chain recombines TRBV6-1 with TRBJ2-7, with D perhaps matching TRBD2 (5 bases). The CDR3 is 16 amino acids. Germline V CDR1 and CDR2: MNHNS, SASEGT. V lost 2 bases and J 5 bases, leaving 19 bases between the germline ends. This CDR3 is CASSEIPGRTRDEQYF. The CDR3 bases are TGTGCCAGCAGTGAAATCCCTGGCAGAACTAGGGACGAGCAGTACTTC.

The J gene is TRBJ1-2, the V gene TRBV5-1; 7 bases map to TRBD1. This CDR3 has 12 amino acids. V dropped 4 bases and J dropped 8; count of bases not matched to a gene: 5. CDR1 and CDR2 (germline): SGHRS, YFSETQ. The CDR3 protein is CASSEQGSGYTF. The CDR3 DNA is TGCGCCAGCAGCGAACAGGGGTCAGGCTACACCTTC.